This T cell receptor beta chain was obtained from a study of T-cell reconstitution after alpha-beta-depleted transplantation in children. The sample holds a few counts of this clonotype. Unique molecular identifiers tagged the TCRbeta library. TCRdb passed the PCR reads through MiXCR, listing each CDR3 protein once. Among just under 550,000 distinct CDR3 sequences listed, about a sixth were seen once. Trimming left V 7 bases short and J 5 bases short, with 5 bases between. The CDR3 spans 10 residues. From germline, CDR1 is SEHNR and CDR2 FQNEAQ (reference sequence). The source of this sequence is a human donor who donated a stem cell graft to a child with acute lymphoblastic leukemia. Source: PBMCs from the stem cell graft donor, taken from the stem cell graft. The chain employs TRBV7-9 and TRBJ1-2; D call uncertain. The CDR3, as DNA: TGTGCCAGCACCTCGTATGGCTACACCTTC. This gives the protein CASTSYGYTF.